This note documents a single T cell receptor beta chain sequence. Generated by immunoSEQ multiplex PCR, the TCRdb table keeps only in-frame clones and is missing some. The sample carries about 140,000 clones, over 65% recorded once. This sample is part of a study of blood T cell repertoires in COVID-19. CDR1 and CDR2 from the germline V gene are SGHRS and YFSETQ. CDR3 length equals 16 residues. The J segment lost 4 bases and the V segment lost 0 bases, leaving 1 base of the junction unmatched. The source material was peripheral blood. This receptor was identified in a human donor in a cohort sampled during active COVID-19. The gene calls are TRBV5-1 and TRBJ2-2; 12 bases are shared with TRBD2. CDR3 DNA: TGCGCCAGCAGCTTGGCTAGCGGGAGGGTCACCGGGGAGCTGTTTTTT. This sequence encodes CASSLASGRVTGELFF.